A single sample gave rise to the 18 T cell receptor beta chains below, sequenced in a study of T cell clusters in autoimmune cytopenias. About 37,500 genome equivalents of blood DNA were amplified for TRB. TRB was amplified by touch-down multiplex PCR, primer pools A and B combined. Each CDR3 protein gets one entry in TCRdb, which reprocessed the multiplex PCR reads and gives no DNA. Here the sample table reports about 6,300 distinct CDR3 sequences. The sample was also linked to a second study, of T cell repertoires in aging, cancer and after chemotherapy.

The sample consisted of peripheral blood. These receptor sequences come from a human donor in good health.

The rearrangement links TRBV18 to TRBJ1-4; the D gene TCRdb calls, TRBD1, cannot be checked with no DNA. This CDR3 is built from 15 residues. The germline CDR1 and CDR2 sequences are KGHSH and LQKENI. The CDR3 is CASSITRGRDEKLFF.

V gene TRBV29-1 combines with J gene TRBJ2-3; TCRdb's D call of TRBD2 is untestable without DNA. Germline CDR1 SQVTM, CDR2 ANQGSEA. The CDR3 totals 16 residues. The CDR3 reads CSVRRTSGGASDTQYF.

CDR3 sequence: CSVERVEAEAFF. V usage is TRBV29-1 and J usage is TRBJ1-1. CDR3 length equals 12 residues. Germline V gene lookup returns CDR1 SQVTM and CDR2 ANQGSEA.

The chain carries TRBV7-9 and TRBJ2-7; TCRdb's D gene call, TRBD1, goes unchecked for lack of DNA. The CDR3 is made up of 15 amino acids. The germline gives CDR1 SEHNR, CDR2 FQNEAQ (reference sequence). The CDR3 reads CASSSGQVQSYEQYF.

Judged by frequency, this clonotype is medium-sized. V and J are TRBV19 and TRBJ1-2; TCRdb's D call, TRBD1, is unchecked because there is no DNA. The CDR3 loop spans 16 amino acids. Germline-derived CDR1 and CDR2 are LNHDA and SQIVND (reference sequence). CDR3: CASSTDRDRGNYGYTF.

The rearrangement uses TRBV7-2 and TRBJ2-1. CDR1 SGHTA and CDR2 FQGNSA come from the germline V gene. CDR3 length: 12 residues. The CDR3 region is CASSLFTDEQFF.

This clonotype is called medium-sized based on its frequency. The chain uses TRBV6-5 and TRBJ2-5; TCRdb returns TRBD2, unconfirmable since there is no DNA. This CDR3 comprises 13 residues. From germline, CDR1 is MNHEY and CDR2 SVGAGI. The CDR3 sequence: CASRRDRQWAQYF.

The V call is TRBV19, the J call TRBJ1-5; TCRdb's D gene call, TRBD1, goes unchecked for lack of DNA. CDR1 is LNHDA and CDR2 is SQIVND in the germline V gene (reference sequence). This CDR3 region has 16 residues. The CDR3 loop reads CASSSKDESLYGPQHF.

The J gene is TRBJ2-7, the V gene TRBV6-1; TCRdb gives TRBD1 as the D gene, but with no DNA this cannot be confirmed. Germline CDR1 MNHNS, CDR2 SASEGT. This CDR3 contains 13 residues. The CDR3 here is CASVAGMNYEQYF.

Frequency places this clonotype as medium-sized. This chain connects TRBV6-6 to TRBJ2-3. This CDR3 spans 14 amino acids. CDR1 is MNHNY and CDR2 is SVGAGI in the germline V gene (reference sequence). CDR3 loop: CASSYQDPTDTQYF.

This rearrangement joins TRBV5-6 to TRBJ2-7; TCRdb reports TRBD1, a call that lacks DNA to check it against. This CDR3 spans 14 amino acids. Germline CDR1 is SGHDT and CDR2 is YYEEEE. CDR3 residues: CASSSTTGKYEQYF.

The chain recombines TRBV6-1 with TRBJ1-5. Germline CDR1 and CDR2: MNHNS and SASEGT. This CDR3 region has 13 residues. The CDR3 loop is CASSAAVNQPQHF.

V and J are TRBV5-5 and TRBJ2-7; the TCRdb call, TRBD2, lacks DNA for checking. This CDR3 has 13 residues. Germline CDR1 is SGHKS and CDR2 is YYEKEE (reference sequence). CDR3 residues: CASGVEGLNEQYF.

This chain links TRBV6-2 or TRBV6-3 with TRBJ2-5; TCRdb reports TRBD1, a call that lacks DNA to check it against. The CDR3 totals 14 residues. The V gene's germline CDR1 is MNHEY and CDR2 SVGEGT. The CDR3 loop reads CASSYNSARETQYF.

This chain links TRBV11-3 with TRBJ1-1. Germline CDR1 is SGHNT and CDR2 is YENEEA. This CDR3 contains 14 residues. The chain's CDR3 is CASSLTDMNTEAFF.

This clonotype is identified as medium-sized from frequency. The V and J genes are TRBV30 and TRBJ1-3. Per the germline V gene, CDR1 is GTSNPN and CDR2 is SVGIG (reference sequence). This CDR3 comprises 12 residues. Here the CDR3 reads CAWNPSGNTIYF.

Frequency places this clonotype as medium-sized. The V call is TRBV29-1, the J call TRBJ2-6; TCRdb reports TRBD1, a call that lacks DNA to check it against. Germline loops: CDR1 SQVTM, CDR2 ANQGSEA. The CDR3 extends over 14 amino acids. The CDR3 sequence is CSVEGGPGANVLTF.

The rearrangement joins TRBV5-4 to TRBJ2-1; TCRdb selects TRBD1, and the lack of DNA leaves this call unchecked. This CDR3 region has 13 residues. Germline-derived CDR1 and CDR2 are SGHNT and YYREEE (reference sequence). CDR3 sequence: CASRRQGMDEQFF.